Listed here are 13 T cell receptor beta chains from one sample, sequenced in a study of blood T cell repertoires in COVID-19 (dated by TCRdb to 2019 to 2021). Library preparation employed the immunoSEQ multiplex PCR assay. The immuneACCESS repertoire file appears here via TCRdb, limited to in-frame rearrangements. These files lack a portion of the clones; in checked studies, under half of the deficit traces to unresolved V genes, and the cause of the others is not known. The table for this sample lists tens of thousands of clones; roughly 87% of them were counted only once. The ten largest clones represent more than 15% of the sample. The sequenced sample consisted of peripheral blood. Receptors originate from a human donor with active COVID-19. The donor label of this sample is uncertain.

This sequence joins TRBV7-9 and TRBJ1-2, with a tentative D call TRBD1 (6 bases). Germline CDR1 is SEHNR and CDR2 is FQNEAQ (reference sequence). The CDR3 loop spans 15 amino acids. Between the trimmed V and J ends, which lost 5 bases and 4 bases, there was a span of 17 bases. The CDR3 DNA reads TGTGCCAGCAGCCAACAGGGACCCGATTTCTATGGCTACACCTTC. Amino acid sequence: CASSQQGPDFYGYTF.

This rearrangement joins TRBV7-2 to TRBJ2-3; 7 bases are shared with TRBD2. The ends lost 3 bases at V and 1 base at J; junction bases unmatched: 7. The CDR3 is 16 amino acids. The germline V gene encodes CDR1 SGHTA and CDR2 FQGNSA. For the CDR3, the DNA is TGTGCCAGCAGCTTGGGCCAGCGGGGCCGCACAGATACGCAGTATTTT. It codes for CASSLGQRGRTDTQYF.

The gene calls are TRBV6-1 and TRBJ2-5; 11 bases map to TRBD2. The CDR3 is 16 amino acids. Per the germline V gene, CDR1 is MNHNS and CDR2 is SASEGT. The J segment lost 1 base and the V segment lost 1 base, leaving 2 bases of the junction unmatched. The CDR3 DNA follows: TGTGCCAGCAGTGAAGGACTAGCGGGGCCCCAAGAGACCCAGTACTTC. Translating gives CASSEGLAGPQETQYF.

In its sample, this clone was seen once. V is TRBV18 and J is TRBJ2-3, with D maybe TRBD2 (7 bases). The CDR3 consists of 16 residues. The germline V gene has CDR1 KGHSH and CDR2 LQKENI. The V gene lost 3 bases and the J gene lost 4 bases, with 17 bases spanning the gap. CDR3 residues: CASSPWTRGAADTQYF. CDR3 DNA sequence: TGTGCCAGCTCACCTTGGACTAGGGGGGCGGCAGATACGCAGTATTTT. Using reference TRBV18 and TRBJ2-3 for the parts outside the CDR3, the full variable domain is NAGVMQNPRHLVRRRGQEARLRCSPMKGHSHVYWYRQLPEEGLKFMVYLQKENIIDESGMPKERFSAEFPKEGPSILRIQQVVRGDSAAYFCASSPWTRGAADTQYFGPGTRLTVL.

This clone came up once. The chain couples TRBV7-3 to TRBJ2-6; 7 nucleotides match TRBD1. V lost 4 bases, J lost 17 bases, and 11 bases stayed unmatched. Germline V gene data show CDR1 as SGHTA and CDR2 as FQGTGA. This CDR3 region has 13 residues. The CDR3 nucleotides read TGTGCCAGCAGCTCCCACAGGGAGACAGGGTTGACTTTC. Residues: CASSSHRETGLTF.

This chain connects TRBV3-1 (or the pseudogene TRBV3-2) to TRBJ1-5, with TRBD1 identical over 8 bases. CDR1 LGHDT and CDR2 YNNKEL come from the germline V gene (reference sequence). With V trimmed by 3 bases and J by 7 bases, 2 bases remained unmatched. The CDR3 is 13 amino acids. CDR3 in DNA: TGTGCCAGCAGCCAGGACAGGGTACAGCCCCAGCATTTT. This codes for CASSQDRVQPQHF.

Written as DNA, the CDR3 is TGTGCCAGCAGTTACTCCGTTCAGGGTCCCTACGAGCAGTACTTC. Its translation: CASSYSVQGPYEQYF. The chain employs TRBV6-5 and TRBJ2-7, with D maybe TRBD1 (5 bases). This CDR3 contains 15 residues. From germline, CDR1 is MNHEY and CDR2 SVGAGI. Trimming took off 0 bases at V and 2 bases at J, with 11 bases between the two ends.

Only a few counts were recorded for this clone. The rearrangement links TRBV6-5 to TRBJ2-2; 10 bases fit TRBD2. Losses at the gene ends were 2 bases for V and 6 bases for J; bases not matched to a gene: 3. The germline V gene has CDR1 MNHEY and CDR2 SVGAGI. The CDR3 length is 15 residues. This chain's CDR3 is CASSYPSGGAGELFF. In DNA, the CDR3 is TGTGCCAGCAGTTACCCCAGCGGGGGGGCCGGGGAGCTGTTTTTT.

The V call is TRBV5-6, the J call TRBJ2-2, with 7 bases that match TRBD1. The ends lost 2 bases at V and 1 base at J; junction bases unmatched: 14. This CDR3 has 19 amino acids. The V gene's germline CDR1 is SGHDT and CDR2 YYEEEE. The CDR3 spells CASSLMSPFNRGNTGELFF. As DNA, the CDR3 is TGTGCCAGCAGCTTAATGTCCCCTTTTAACAGGGGGAACACCGGGGAGCTGTTTTTT.

This rearrangement joins TRBV5-4 to TRBJ2-7; TRBD1 might be the D (6 bases). V lost 4 bases and J 2 bases, leaving 16 bases between the germline ends. This CDR3 comprises 15 residues. The V gene's germline CDR1 is SGHNT and CDR2 YYREEE (reference sequence). CDR3 DNA sequence: TGTGCCAGCAGCACCCCGGGACACCGCGCCTACGAGCAGTACTTC. It encodes CASSTPGHRAYEQYF.

On this clone itself: This sample includes further DNA sequences coding for the same CDR3. V is TRBV5-1 and J is TRBJ2-3; 8 nucleotides align to TRBD2. Germline V lookup: CDR1 SGHRS, CDR2 YFSETQ. V lost 2 bases, J lost 1 base, and 3 bases stayed unmatched. The CDR3 extends over 15 amino acids. For the CDR3, the DNA is TGCGCCAGCAGCTTCTCGCGGGGGGGCACAGATACGCAGTATTTT. Translated: CASSFSRGGTDTQYF.

This chain joins TRBV7-2 and TRBJ2-5, with 10 bases matching TRBD2. From germline, CDR1 is SGHTA and CDR2 FQGNSA. The CDR3 runs 16 residues. With 1 base clipped from V and 1 base from J, the junction kept 3 bases outside the gene matches. In DNA, the CDR3 is TGTGCCAGCAGCTTAGTCCAGCGGGGGGGCCAAGAGACCCAGTACTTC. Protein product: CASSLVQRGGQETQYF.

This chain links TRBV4-2 with TRBJ2-6; tentatively, D is TRBD2 (6 bases). The germline V and J ends were trimmed by 6 bases and 1 base, with 7 bases remaining between them. The germline CDR1 and CDR2 sequences are LGHNA and YNFKEQ. The CDR3 runs 14 residues. The CDR3 sequence: CASRRESGANVLTF. For the CDR3, the DNA is TGTGCCAGCAGGCGGGAATCTGGGGCCAACGTCCTGACTTTC.